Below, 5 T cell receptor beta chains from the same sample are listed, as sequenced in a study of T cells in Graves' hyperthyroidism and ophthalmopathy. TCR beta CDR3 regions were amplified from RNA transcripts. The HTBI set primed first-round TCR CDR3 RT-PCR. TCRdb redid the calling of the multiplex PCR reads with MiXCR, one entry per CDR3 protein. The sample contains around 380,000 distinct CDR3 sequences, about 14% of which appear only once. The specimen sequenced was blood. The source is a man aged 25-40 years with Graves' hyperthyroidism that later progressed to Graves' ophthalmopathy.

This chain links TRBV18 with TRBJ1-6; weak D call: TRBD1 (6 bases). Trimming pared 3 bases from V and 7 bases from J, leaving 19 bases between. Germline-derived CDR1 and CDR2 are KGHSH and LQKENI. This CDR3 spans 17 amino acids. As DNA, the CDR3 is TGTGCCAGCTCACCCCAGTCAGCAGGGGAGAAGAATTCACCCCTCCACTTT. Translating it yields CASSPQSAGEKNSPLHF.

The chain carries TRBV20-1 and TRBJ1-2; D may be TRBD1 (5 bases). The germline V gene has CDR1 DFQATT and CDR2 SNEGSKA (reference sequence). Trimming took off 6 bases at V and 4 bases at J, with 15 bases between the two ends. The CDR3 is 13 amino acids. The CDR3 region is CSALGGVSYGYTF. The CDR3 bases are TGCAGTGCCCTCGGGGGGGTTTCCTATGGCTACACCTTC.

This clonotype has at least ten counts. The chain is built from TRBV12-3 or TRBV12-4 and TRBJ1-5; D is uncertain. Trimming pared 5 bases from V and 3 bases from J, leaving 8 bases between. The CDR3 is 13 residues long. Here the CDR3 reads CASSRRYNQPQHF. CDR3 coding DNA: TGTGCCAGCAGTCGACGGTACAATCAGCCCCAGCATTTT.

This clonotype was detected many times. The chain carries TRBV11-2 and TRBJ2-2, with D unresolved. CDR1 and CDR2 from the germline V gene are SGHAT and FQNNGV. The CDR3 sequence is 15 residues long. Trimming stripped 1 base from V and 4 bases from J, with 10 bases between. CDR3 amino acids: CASSLGDVITGELFF. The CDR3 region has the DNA TGTGCCAGCAGCTTAGGAGACGTTATCACCGGGGAGCTGTTTTTT.

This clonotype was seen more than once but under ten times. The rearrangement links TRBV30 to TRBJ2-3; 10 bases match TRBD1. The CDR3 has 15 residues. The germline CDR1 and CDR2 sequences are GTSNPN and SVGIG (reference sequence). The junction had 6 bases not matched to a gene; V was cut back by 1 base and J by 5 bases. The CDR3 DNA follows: TGTGCCTGGAGTGAGGACAGGGGGATGATAGATACGCAGTATTTT. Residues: CAWSEDRGMIDTQYF.